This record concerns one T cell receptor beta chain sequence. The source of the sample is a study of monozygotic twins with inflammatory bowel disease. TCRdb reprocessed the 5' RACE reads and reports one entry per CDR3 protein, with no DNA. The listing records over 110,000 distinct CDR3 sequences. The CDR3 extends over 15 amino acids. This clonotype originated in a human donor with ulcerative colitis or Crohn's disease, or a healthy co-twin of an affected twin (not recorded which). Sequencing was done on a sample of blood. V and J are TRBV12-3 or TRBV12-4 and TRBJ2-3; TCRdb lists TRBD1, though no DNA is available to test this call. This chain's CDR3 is CASSMAGHNTDTQYF.